The 6 T cell receptor beta chains below all came from one sample that was sequenced in a study of T-cell reconstitution after alpha-beta-depleted transplantation in children. Unique molecular identifiers were built into the TCRbeta library. TCRdb independently ran MiXCR on the PCR reads; one entry per CDR3 protein. Of hundreds of thousands of distinct CDR3 sequences in the sample, approximately 15% were seen once. The sequenced sample was PBMCs, mostly from graft donor cells, obtained 360 days after TCRalphabeta/CD19-depleted stem cell transplant. These TCRs come from a male patient younger than 18 who had a stem cell transplant for acute lymphoblastic leukemia, so the T cells may come from the graft donor.

The sample holds many counts of this clonotype. The rearrangement uses TRBV9 and TRBJ2-5; 9 nucleotides agree with TRBD1. CDR1 and CDR2 (germline): SGDLS, YYNGEE. The junction had 1 base not matched to a gene; V was cut back by 1 base and J by 3 bases. This CDR3 is 14 amino acids long. The chain's CDR3 is CASSVTGGEETQYF. The CDR3 DNA is TGTGCCAGCAGCGTAACAGGGGGCGAAGAGACCCAGTACTTC.

This clonotype has only a few counts. The V gene is TRBV25-1, the J gene TRBJ2-1, with unresolved D. CDR3 length: 17 amino acids. V gave up 4 bases and J gave up 1 base, with 17 bases separating them. The V gene's germline CDR1 is MGHDK and CDR2 SYGVNS. As DNA, the CDR3 is TGTGCCAGCAGTGGAATGACGGATCGTATATCCTACAATGAGCAGTTCTTC. Encoded protein: CASSGMTDRISYNEQFF.

This clonotype occurred many times. The rearrangement links TRBV3-1 to TRBJ1-1; D unclear. The CDR3 is 12 amino acids. V lost 5 bases and J lost 6, with 10 bases in between. The germline CDR1 and CDR2 sequences are LGHDT and YNNKEL (reference sequence). The CDR3 is CASSIRQAEAFF. The CDR3 nucleotides are TGTGCCAGCAGCATCCGGCAGGCTGAAGCTTTCTTT.

The rearrangement links TRBV29-1 to TRBJ1-1; D is undetermined. This CDR3 region has 13 residues. CDR1 is SQVTM and CDR2 is ANQGSEA in the germline V gene. The germline V and J ends were trimmed by 7 bases and 2 bases, with 14 bases remaining between them. CDR3 DNA: TGCAGCGCCAAACAGAACTCCAACACTGAAGCTTTCTTT. It is translated as CSAKQNSNTEAFF.

The chain carries TRBV3-1 and TRBJ2-7, with D maybe TRBD1 (5 bases). There are 14 residues in the CDR3. CDR1 is LGHDT and CDR2 is YNNKEL in the germline V gene (reference sequence). Trimming pared 4 bases from V and 0 bases from J, leaving 10 bases between. In DNA, the CDR3 is TGTGCCAGCAGCCTTGGACATCACTCCTACGAGCAGTACTTC. Protein: CASSLGHHSYEQYF.

This clonotype was seen only a few times. This chain joins TRBV29-1 and TRBJ2-1; the match to TRBD2 covers 8 bases. J lost 1 base, V lost 6 bases, and 5 bases had no gene match. Germline loops: CDR1 SQVTM, CDR2 ANQGSEA. The CDR3 length is 14 residues. The CDR3 sequence: CSVGTRSSYNEQFF. As DNA, the CDR3 is TGCAGCGTGGGGACTAGATCGTCCTACAATGAGCAGTTCTTC.